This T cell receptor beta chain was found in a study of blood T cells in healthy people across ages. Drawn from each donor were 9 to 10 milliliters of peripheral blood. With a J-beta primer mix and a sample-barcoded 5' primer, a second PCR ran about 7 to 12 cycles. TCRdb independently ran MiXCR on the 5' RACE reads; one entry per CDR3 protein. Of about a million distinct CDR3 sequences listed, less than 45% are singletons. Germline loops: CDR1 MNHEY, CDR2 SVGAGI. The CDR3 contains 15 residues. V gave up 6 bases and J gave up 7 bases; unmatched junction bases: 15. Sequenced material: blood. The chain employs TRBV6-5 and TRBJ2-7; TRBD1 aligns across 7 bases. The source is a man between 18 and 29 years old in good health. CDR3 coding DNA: TGTGCCAGCAGCCGATCGACAGGGACCTACAATGAGCAGTACTTC. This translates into CASSRSTGTYNEQYF.